These 3 T cell receptor beta chains were sequenced from one sample in a study of shared T cell receptors in the human thymus. Only in-frame clones appear in the TCRdb table, and some are missing; sequencing was by immunoSEQ multiplex PCR. The sample shows 630,000 or so clones, approximately 89% of them seen only once. The same specimen was also included in a second study, on human thymus T cells.

The sequenced material came from thymocytes. The receptors derive from a boy under two years old with a congenital heart defect.

The CDR3 protein is CASSPKFRGQGLINYGYTF. CDR3 nucleotide sequence: TGCGCCAGCAGCCCTAAATTCCGGGGACAGGGGCTGATAAACTATGGCTACACCTTC. V and J are TRBV5-1 and TRBJ1-2; 10 bases agree with TRBD1. Trimming at V came to 4 bases and at J to 2 bases, leaving 17 bases not matched to a gene. Germline CDR1 and CDR2: SGHRS and YFSETQ. CDR3 size: 19 residues. Looking up the rest from reference TRBV5-1 and TRBJ1-2 gives the full variable domain: KAGVTQTPRYLIKTRGQQVTLSCSPISGHRSVSWYQQTPGQGLQFLFEYFSETQRNKGNFPGRFSGRQFSNSRSEMNVSTLELGDSALYLCASSPKFRGQGLINYGYTFGSGTRLTVV.

The chain has TRBV28 and TRBJ1-1, with D perhaps TRBD1 (5 bases). CDR3 length: 12 residues. With 6 bases removed from V and 1 base from J, the gap between germline ends came to 6 bases. The germline CDR1 and CDR2 sequences are MDHEN and SYDVKM. The CDR3 region is CASRTANTEAFF. The CDR3 DNA reads as TGTGCCAGCAGGACAGCGAACACTGAAGCTTTCTTT.

This clone has only one observation. The chain joins TRBV27 to TRBJ1-5; tentative D call: TRBD1 (5 bases). The V gene lost 7 bases and the J gene lost 0 bases, with 13 bases spanning the gap. From germline, CDR1 is MNHEY and CDR2 SMNVEV (reference sequence). There are 15 residues in the CDR3. The CDR3 DNA reads TGTGCCAGCACCTTGGACACCTCTAGCAATCAGCCCCAGCATTTT. Amino acids: CASTLDTSSNQPQHF.